This note documents a single T cell receptor beta chain sequence. The antigen is not known. This CDR3 comprises 18 residues. Trimming cost V 6 bases and J 4 bases; bases outside gene matches: 14. Germline V gene sequence: CDR1 LGHNT, CDR2 FRNRAP. This record comes from a study of cytomegalovirus exposure and HLA in healthy donors. Study-level results: There was a cluster of highly shared sequence variants that was likely a sequencing artifact.

Primers for the PCR totalled 60 Vbeta and 13 Jbeta. Here immunoSEQ multiplex PCR was the method, and the copy in TCRdb shows in-frame clones only, minus some. The table records some 150,000 clones, 55% to 75% of them present only once. The receptor's source is a woman aged 60-70 years in good health and CMV-seropositive. The V gene is TRBV12-5, the J gene TRBJ2-1, with 11 bases that match TRBD2. The sequenced sample consisted of PBMCs. The CDR3 nucleotides read TGTGCTAGTGGAACACAACTAGCGGGAGAAGGTTATTACAATGAGCAGTTCTTC. Amino acid sequence: CASGTQLAGEGYYNEQFF.